Shown below are 27 T cell receptor beta chains from a single sample sequenced in a study of blood T cells in healthy people across ages. The use of a sample-barcoded 5' primer and a J-beta primer mix characterized a second PCR of roughly 6 to 11 cycles. TCRdb called the 5' RACE reads again in MiXCR, with one record for every CDR3 protein. The sample yields 1 million to 1.2 million distinct CDR3 sequences, around two fifths seen once. The sample consisted of blood. The receptors stem from a man younger than 30 in good health.

Of note for this clonotype: An end of the junction does not agree with germline; a read error may underlie this. The chain is built from TRBV7-9 and TRBJ1-3; D ambiguous. Germline loops: CDR1 SEHNR, CDR2 FQNEAQ (reference sequence). The CDR3 consists of 15 residues. The CDR3 region has the DNA TGTGCCAGCAGCCCTACGGACGGCTGGGGAAGCACCATATATTTT. Translated, it gives CASSPTDGWGSTIYF.

A word on this clonotype: One end of the junction is discordant with germline, which a read error may explain. The chain employs TRBV6-6 and TRBJ2-1; D is possibly TRBD2 (5 bases). The CDR3 is 13 residues long. CDR1 MNHNY and CDR2 SVGAGI come from the germline V gene (reference sequence). The CDR3 nucleotides are TGTGCCAGCAGTGACTCGGGGTACAATGAGCAGTTCTTC. It translates to CASSDSGYNEQFF.

The genes are TRBV4-3 and TRBJ2-3, with 7 bases lining up with TRBD2. This CDR3 contains 18 residues. V was clipped by 0 bases and J by 4 bases; unmatched bases: 13. Germline V gives CDR1 LGHNA, CDR2 YSLEER. The CDR3 sequence: CASSQDGGGLVPPDTQYF. DNA of the CDR3: TGCGCCAGCAGCCAAGATGGCGGAGGACTAGTCCCACCAGATACGCAGTATTTT.

This clonotype occurred a few times. The chain employs TRBV27 and TRBJ1-5; D ambiguous. CDR3 length equals 15 residues. Germline V lookup: CDR1 MNHEY, CDR2 SMNVEV (reference sequence). V lost 6 bases, J lost 2 bases, and 14 bases lay in between. The CDR3, as DNA: TGTGCCAGCAGGCCTACACGGGTTGGCAATCAGCCCCAGCATTTT. Protein sequence: CASRPTRVGNQPQHF.

With regard to this clonotype: Sequence at one end of the junction differs from germline and may be a read error. CDR3 region: CSTRDNRGAYGYTF. The CDR3 region has the DNA TGCAGTACTAGAGATAACAGAGGAGCCTATGGCTACACCTTC. This chain links TRBV20-1 with TRBJ1-2; no reliable D call. Germline V gene sequence: CDR1 DFQATT, CDR2 SNEGSKA (reference sequence). The CDR3 is 14 amino acids.

The chain recombines TRBV12-3 or TRBV12-4 with TRBJ2-3; 9 nucleotides line up with TRBD2. The length of the CDR3 is 16 residues. V shed 2 bases and J 4 bases; nucleotides not matched to a gene: 7. CDR3 sequence reads: CASSLRAGGYSDTQYF. CDR3 nucleotides: TGTGCCAGCAGTTTAAGGGCGGGGGGGTACTCAGATACGCAGTATTTT.

This clonotype was observed a few times. The chain uses TRBV7-8 and TRBJ2-1; 9 positions agree with TRBD1. The CDR3 covers 14 residues. Germline lookup yields CDR1 SGHVS and CDR2 FQNEAQ. J gave up 12 bases and V 5 bases, and 11 bases lay outside the gene matches. The CDR3 nucleotides read TGTGCCAGCAGCCCGGGGGGACAGGGTCTTTGGCAGTTCTTC. Translation: CASSPGGQGLWQFF.

Ten or more counts support this clonotype. The chain joins TRBV7-2 to TRBJ2-1; 10 bases line up with TRBD2. CDR3 length: 15 residues. CDR1 and CDR2 from the germline V gene are SGHTA and FQGNSA. J gave up 3 bases and V 6 bases, and 5 bases lay outside the gene matches. The CDR3 is CASSRTSGDYNEQFF. The DNA for the CDR3 is TGTGCCAGCAGTCGGACTAGCGGAGACTACAATGAGCAGTTCTTC. The entire variable domain, with the rest obtained from reference TRBV7-2 and TRBJ2-1, is as follows: GAGVSQSPSNKVTEKGKDVELRCDPISGHTALYWYRQSLGQGLEFLIYFQGNSAPDKSGLPSDRFSAERTGGSVSTLTIQRTQQEDSAVYLCASSRTSGDYNEQFFGPGTRLTVL.

This clonotype showed up many times. CDR3: CASSQTAGPNEKLFF. The CDR3 DNA follows: TGCGCCAGCAGCCAAACGGCCGGACCTAATGAAAAACTGTTTTTT. This chain links TRBV4-1 with TRBJ1-4; D is undetermined. Germline V CDR1 and CDR2: MGHRA, YSYEKL. The CDR3 is made up of 15 amino acids. Trimming shortened V by 2 bases and J by 3 bases, and 10 bases separated the two germline ends.

This clonotype has just a few counts. V and J are TRBV4-3 and TRBJ2-7, with D maybe TRBD1 (5 bases). V lost 1 base, J lost 2 bases, and 12 bases lay in between. The CDR3 is 15 residues long. Germline V gene data show CDR1 as LGHNA and CDR2 as YSLEER. The CDR3 DNA reads as TGCGCCAGCAGCCAAGGGCCTTCGACAGCCTACGAGCAGTACTTC. Protein: CASSQGPSTAYEQYF.

J is TRBJ2-3 and V is TRBV2; TRBD2 matches at 9 bases. Losses at the gene ends were 8 bases for V and 1 base for J; bases not matched to a gene: 4. The CDR3 has 14 residues. Germline V CDR1 and CDR2: SNHLY, FYNNEI. This CDR3 reads CASAERGGTDTQYF. The CDR3 region has the DNA TGTGCCAGCGCCGAGCGGGGGGGCACAGATACGCAGTATTTT.

This clonotype was counted only a few times. The chain joins TRBV6-2 or TRBV6-3 to TRBJ2-1; D ambiguous. The CDR3 covers 12 residues. Germline V gene sequence: CDR1 MNHEY, CDR2 SVGEGT. Trimming stripped 0 bases from V and 8 bases from J, with 5 bases between. CDR3 DNA: TGTGCCAGCAGTTACTCTAGGGATGAGCAGTTCTTC. Protein product: CASSYSRDEQFF.

The J gene is TRBJ1-6, the V gene TRBV6-5, with D uncertain. This CDR3 is built from 16 residues. V lost 7 bases, J lost 2 bases, and 15 bases lay in between. Germline V CDR1 and CDR2: MNHEY, SVGAGI. The CDR3 region is CASTRARETYNSPLHF. As DNA, the CDR3 is TGTGCCAGCACCCGGGCGCGTGAAACCTATAATTCACCCCTCCACTTT.

This clonotype has only a few counts. V is TRBV29-1 and J is TRBJ2-1; D could derive from TRBD1 or TRBD2 (5 bases each). Per the germline V gene, CDR1 is SQVTM and CDR2 is ANQGSEA. V lost 6 bases and J lost 7, with 16 bases in between. This CDR3 contains 13 residues. DNA of the CDR3: TGCAGCGTGGGGACCCTCCTGATGAATGAGCAGTTCTTC. Its protein is CSVGTLLMNEQFF.

This clonotype has at least ten counts. The chain couples TRBV12-3 or TRBV12-4 to TRBJ1-5; D might be TRBD1 (5 bases). V lost 6 bases and J lost 4, with 10 bases in between. There are 13 residues in the CDR3. CDR3 residues: CASRGLSNQPQHF. CDR3 sequence (DNA): TGTGCCAGCAGGGGACTCAGTAATCAGCCCCAGCATTTT.

The rearrangement uses TRBV27 and TRBJ2-1; 9 bases map to TRBD2. V dropped 2 bases and J dropped 8; count of bases not matched to a gene: 4. The CDR3 extends over 14 amino acids. The germline V gene encodes CDR1 MNHEY and CDR2 SMNVEV (reference sequence). CDR3 in DNA: TGTGCCAGCAGTTTAGCGGGGGGGTCGGATGAGCAGTTCTTC. Its translation is CASSLAGGSDEQFF.

The chain couples TRBV7-2 to TRBJ2-5; unclear D gene. The CDR3 has 15 residues. Deletions cut 1 base from V and 5 bases from J, with 14 bases between. Germline V gene sequence: CDR1 SGHTA, CDR2 FQGNSA. CDR3 nucleotides: TGTGCCAGCAGCTTAGTGTCCAGCACGCGGGAGACCCAGTACTTC. Translated: CASSLVSSTRETQYF.

CDR3 protein: CASSLRTGGYGYTF. DNA for the CDR3: TGTGCCAGTAGTCTAAGGACAGGGGGCTATGGCTACACCTTC. The chain employs TRBV12-3 or TRBV12-4 and TRBJ1-2; TRBD1 matches 10 bases. V dropped 9 bases and J dropped 4; count of bases not matched to a gene: 8. The CDR3 is made up of 14 amino acids.

The chain links TRBV4-3 to TRBJ2-1; possibly TRBD2 for D (5 bases). The germline gives CDR1 LGHNA, CDR2 YSLEER. This CDR3 is 14 amino acids long. Trimming shortened V by 0 bases and J by 4 bases, and 7 bases separated the two germline ends. In DNA, the CDR3 is TGCGCCAGCAGCCAAGATGAGGGATACAATGAGCAGTTCTTC. It is translated as CASSQDEGYNEQFF.

This clonotype was picked up a small number of times. The genes are TRBV4-2 and TRBJ2-3; 12 nucleotides line up with TRBD2. J gave up 4 bases and V 1 base, and 6 bases lay outside the gene matches. The germline gives CDR1 LGHNA, CDR2 YNFKEQ. The CDR3 is 17 amino acids. The DNA for the CDR3 is TGTGCCAGCAGCCAAGGAGGACTAGCGGGGTTCTCAGATACGCAGTATTTT. As protein: CASSQGGLAGFSDTQYF.

The chain is built from TRBV5-1 and TRBJ2-6; either TRBD1 or TRBD2 may fit D (6 bases each). This CDR3 contains 16 residues. V lost 0 bases and J lost 4, with 11 bases in between. Germline V gene sequence: CDR1 SGHRS, CDR2 YFSETQ. The CDR3 DNA follows: TGCGCCAGCAGCTTGGCCACGGGGGCCGGGGCCAACGTCCTGACTTTC. Protein product: CASSLATGAGANVLTF.

This clonotype was seen only a few times. A read error may account for a junction end that differs from germline. The chain carries TRBV6-5 and TRBJ1-2; 7 bases agree with TRBD1. Germline V lookup: CDR1 MNHEY, CDR2 SVGAGI. The CDR3 totals 15 residues. In DNA, the CDR3 is TGTGCCAGCAGTTACCAGACAGGGACTAACTGTGGCTACACCTTC. This translates into CASSYQTGTNCGYTF.

This clonotype was counted only a few times. The J gene is TRBJ1-4, the V gene TRBV7-9, with D hard to call. This CDR3 is 16 amino acids long. V shed 1 base and J shed 5 bases, with 14 bases lying between them. Germline CDR1 SEHNR, CDR2 FQNEAQ (reference sequence). For the CDR3, the DNA is TGTGCCAGCAGCTTAGGTGATACGGCCAGCAATGAAAAACTGTTTTTT. Encoded protein: CASSLGDTASNEKLFF.

This clonotype appeared a few times. The chain joins TRBV4-2 to TRBJ2-5; TRBD2 might be the D (5 bases). The CDR3 extends over 16 amino acids. V lost 0 bases, J lost 5 bases, and 16 bases lay in between. Germline lookup yields CDR1 LGHNA and CDR2 YNFKEQ. CDR3 in amino acids: CASSQEVASQRETQYF. The DNA of the CDR3 is TGTGCCAGCAGCCAAGAGGTGGCATCCCAGCGGGAGACCCAGTACTTC.

This chain links TRBV14 with TRBJ2-4; D is unclear. The DNA end favors TRBJ2-5, so the J call may be wrong. Germline CDR1 SGHDN, CDR2 FVKESK. The CDR3 has 13 amino acids. CDR3 loop: CASSRLTQETQYF. The CDR3 DNA follows: TGTGCCAGCAGTCGACTGACCCAAGAGACCCAGTACTTC.

The rearrangement joins TRBV7-2 to TRBJ1-5; TRBD1 is a possible D gene (5 bases). The CDR3 is 15 residues long. V was clipped by 2 bases and J by 3 bases, with 11 bases between them. CDR1 SGHTA and CDR2 FQGNSA come from the germline V gene. DNA for the CDR3: TGTGCCAGCAGCTTAACCCGGGACCCCAATCAGCCCCAGCATTTT. Its protein is CASSLTRDPNQPQHF.

CDR3 nucleotides: TGCGCCAGCAGCGAGCCCGGGACCCCTGGGAATGAGCAGTTCTTC. It specifies CASSEPGTPGNEQFF. V gene TRBV4-3 combines with J gene TRBJ2-1, with D perhaps assigned TRBD1 or TRBD2 (5 bases each). Germline CDR1 LGHNA, CDR2 YSLEER. This CDR3 region has 15 residues. With 5 bases removed from V and 7 bases from J, the gap between germline ends came to 18 bases.